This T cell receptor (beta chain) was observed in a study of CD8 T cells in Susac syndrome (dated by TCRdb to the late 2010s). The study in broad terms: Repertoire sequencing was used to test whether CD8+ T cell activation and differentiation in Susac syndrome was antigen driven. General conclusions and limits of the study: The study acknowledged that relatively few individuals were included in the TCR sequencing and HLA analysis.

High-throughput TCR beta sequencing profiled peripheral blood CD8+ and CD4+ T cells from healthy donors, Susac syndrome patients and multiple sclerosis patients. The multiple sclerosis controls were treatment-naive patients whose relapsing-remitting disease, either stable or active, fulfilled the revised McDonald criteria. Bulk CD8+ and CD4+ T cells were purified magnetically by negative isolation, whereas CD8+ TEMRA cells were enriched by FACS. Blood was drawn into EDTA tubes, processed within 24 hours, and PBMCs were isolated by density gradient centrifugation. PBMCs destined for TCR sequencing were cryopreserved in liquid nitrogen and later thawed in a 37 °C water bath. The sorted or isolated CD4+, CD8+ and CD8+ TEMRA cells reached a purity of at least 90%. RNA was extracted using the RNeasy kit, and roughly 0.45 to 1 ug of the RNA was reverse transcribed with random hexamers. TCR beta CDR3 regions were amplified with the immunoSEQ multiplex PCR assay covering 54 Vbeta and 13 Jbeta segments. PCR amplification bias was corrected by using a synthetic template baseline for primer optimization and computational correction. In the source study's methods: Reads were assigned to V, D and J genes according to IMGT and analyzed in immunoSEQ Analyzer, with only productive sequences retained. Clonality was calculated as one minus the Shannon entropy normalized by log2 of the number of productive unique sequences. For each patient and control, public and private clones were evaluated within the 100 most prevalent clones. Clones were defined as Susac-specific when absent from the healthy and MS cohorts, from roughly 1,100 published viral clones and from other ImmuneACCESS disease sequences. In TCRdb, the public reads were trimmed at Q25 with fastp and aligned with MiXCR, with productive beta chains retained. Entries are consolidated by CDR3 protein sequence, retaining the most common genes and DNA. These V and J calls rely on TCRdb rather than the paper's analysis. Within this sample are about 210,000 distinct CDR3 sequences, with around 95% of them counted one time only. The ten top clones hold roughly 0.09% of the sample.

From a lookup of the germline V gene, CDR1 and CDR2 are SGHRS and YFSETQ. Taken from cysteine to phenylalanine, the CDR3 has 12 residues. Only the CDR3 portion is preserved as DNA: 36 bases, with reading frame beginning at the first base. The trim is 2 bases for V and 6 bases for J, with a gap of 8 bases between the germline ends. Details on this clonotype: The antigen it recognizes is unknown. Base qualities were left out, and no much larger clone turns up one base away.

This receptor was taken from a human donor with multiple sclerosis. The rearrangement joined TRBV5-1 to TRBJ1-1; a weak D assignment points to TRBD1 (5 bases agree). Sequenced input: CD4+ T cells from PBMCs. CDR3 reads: CASSLWGAEAFF. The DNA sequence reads TGCGCCAGCAGCTTATGGGGGGCTGAAGCTTTCTTT. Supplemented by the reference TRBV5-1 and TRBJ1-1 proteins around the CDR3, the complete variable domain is KAGVTQTPRYLIKTRGQQVTLSCSPISGHRSVSWYQQTPGQGLQFLFEYFSETQRNKGNFPGRFSGRQFSNSRSEMNVSTLELGDSALYLCASSLWGAEAFFGQGTRLTVV.